Within the sample, the clone carrying this T cell receptor beta chain is medium-sized. Germline V gene data show CDR1 as MNHEY and CDR2 as SMNVEV (reference sequence). CDR3 size: 18 residues. Trimming cost V 5 bases and J 4 bases, with 21 bases left between them. Patients had received no treatment of any kind before thyroid surgery. Using MiXCR, TCRdb re-called clones from the PCR reads. The table shows about 9,100 clones, with under 25% occurring only once. The sample comes from a study of metastatic and nonmetastatic thyroid tumors. In the study overall: Repertoire data that came from the blood and tumor or nodule tissue of malignant and benign thyroid patients were compared.

The chain joins TRBV27 to TRBJ2-6; tentatively, D is TRBD1 (6 bases). This receptor was obtained from a female donor with papillary thyroid cancer or a benign thyroid nodule (not recorded which). Some clones in this sample may be carry-over from other donors' samples. The sequenced material came from adjacent normal tissue. The CDR3 sequence: CASSPWDILSWGANVLTF. CDR3 in DNA: TGTGCCAGCAGTCCATGGGACATACTGAGCTGGGGGGCCAACGTCCTGACTTTC.